This TCR beta chain derives from a study of OX40 agonist ivuxolimab in advanced cancers. For the wider study: Ivuxolimab was an agonistic, fully human IgG2 monoclonal antibody directed against OX40 (CD134), a costimulatory receptor. Partial responses occurred in three dose-escalation patients, of whom one had hepatocellular carcinoma and two had cutaneous melanoma. Prior anti-PD-1, anti-PD-L1 or anti-CTLA-4 therapy was permitted, and checkpoint inhibitors had been received by less than 45% of dose-escalation patients. In the dose-escalation cohort, around 80% of patients were male, and the mean age was roughly 60 years with a range of roughly 23 to 90. Intravenous ivuxolimab was administered to patients every 2 weeks at six dose levels: 0.01, 0.1, 0.3, 1.5, 3 and 10 mg/kg. Peripheral TCRbeta sequencing was intended to test whether TCR sequence diversity was altered and clonal T-cell expansion was caused by ivuxolimab. The paper covers the monotherapy dose-escalation part of the phase I ivuxolimab trial, which included N ≈ 57 patients. Of the approximately 50 dose-escalation patients, hepatocellular carcinoma was present in roughly 19, melanoma in approximately 15, renal cell carcinoma in 9 and head and neck cancer in 9.

The trial excluded patients who had a history of autoimmune disease or who were on systemic immunosuppression. Peripheral blood for TCR sequencing was collected from all dose cohorts at baseline, on cycle 4 day 1, and on cycle 7 day 1. Samples were obtained from an open-label, multicenter, first-in-human phase I dose-escalation trial of ivuxolimab. Adults with locally advanced or metastatic melanoma, renal cell, hepatocellular, or head and neck squamous cell carcinoma were enrolled in the trial. CD4+ and CD8+ T cells were sorted separately from peripheral blood before TCR sequencing. General study outcomes and caveats: At doses of 0.1 to 3.0 mg/kg, clonal expansion of both CD4+ and CD8+ T cells in blood was seen between baseline and week 6. Partial responders in the 0.1-3.0 mg/kg groups had among the lowest normalized peripheral clonal expansion, especially among CD8+ T cells. Which antigens the clonally expanded peripheral T cells were specific for was not determined. After ivuxolimab, expanded clones were on average more numerous among CD8+ T cells than among CD4+ T cells. Low levels of normalized T-cell clonal expansion were also shown by some nonresponding patients.

For sequencing of the TCRbeta CDR3 region, genomic DNA was extracted from the sorted cells. The immunoSEQ Assay was used to sequence the TCRbeta CDR3 regions. Imported from immuneACCESS, the table was reduced by TCRdb to in-frame sequences with V and J called. These copies leave out some clones; in studies compared against another copy, an unresolved V gene accounts for under half, and the cause of the remainder is not known. The sample table holds 74,000 or so clones, of which about nine tenths were seen once. The biggest ten clones account for 1.5% to 2% of the sample. The CDR3 spans 18 residues, from the cysteine through the phenylalanine. Just the 54-base CDR3 DNA is kept, in frame starting at base 1. As to this clone: The antigen it binds to is not known. No base quality values were provided; no much bigger clone lies one nucleotide off.

The sequencing used CD4+ or CD8+ T cells sorted from blood, collected in a trial of the OX40 agonist ivuxolimab. The chain uses TRBV21-1 and TRBJ2-6; the D call of TRBD2 is as the table states it, not checked on the DNA. TRBV21-1 is a known pseudogene. This clonotype originated in an adult with an advanced solid tumor such as melanoma, head and neck, liver or kidney cancer. This receptor carries the CDR3 CASSKPRDPNSGANVLTF. The sequenced DNA is TGTGCCAGCAGCAAGCCCCGGGATCCCAACTCTGGGGCCAACGTCCTGACTTTC.